Listed below are T cell receptor beta chains from one sample, sequenced in a study of graft-versus-host responses after intestinal transplantation. These receptors lack a known antigen. The assay was immunoSEQ multiplex PCR, and TCRdb's table has in-frame clones only and misses some. The top ten clones hold more than 2.5% of a sample with about 120,000 clones, around 95% of them seen once. This sample comprised unstimulated CD8+ T cells sorted from spleen or lymph node cells, obtained before intestinal transplant. The receptors stem from a human donor who received an intestinal transplant. CDR3s include the opening cysteine and the closing phenylalanine or tryptophan. D genes are given only for firm matches. Part of the rows lack a size; the others show once, few, many or a class for expanded clones.

length,J,V,D,size,CDR3,DNA
11,TRBJ2-1,TRBV7-2,NA,NA,CASSKTGEQFF,TGTGCCAGCAGCAAGACAGGTGAGCAGTTCTTC
16,TRBJ2-2,TRBV7-9,TRBD1,NA,CASSALGTGTTGELFF,TGTGCCAGCAGCGCTTTAGGGACAGGCACCACCGGGGAGCTGTTTTTT
12,TRBJ2-5,TRBV18,NA,NA,CASSPRGETQYF,TGTGCCAGCTCACCACGGGGAGAGACCCAGTACTTC
15,TRBJ1-2,TRBV28,TRBD1,NA,CASGHRGRSIYGYTF,TGTGCCAGCGGACACAGGGGGCGGTCCATCTATGGCTACACCTTC
13,TRBJ1-2,TRBV5-4,NA,NA,CASNSGLEYGYTF,TGTGCCAGCAATTCTGGGCTTGAGTATGGCTACACCTTC
16,TRBJ2-2,TRBV4-3,NA,NA,CASSASTGVNTGELFF,TGCGCCAGCTCAGCCAGTACTGGGGTGAACACCGGGGAGCTGTTTTTT
12,TRBJ2-1,TRBV2,TRBD2,NA,CASNSGSNEQFF,TGTGCCAGCAATAGCGGGAGCAATGAGCAGTTCTTC
14,TRBJ2-5,TRBV4-1,NA,NA,CASSPPLGGETQYF,TGCGCCAGCAGCCCCCCGCTTGGGGGAGAGACCCAGTACTTC
13,TRBJ2-1,TRBV10-3,NA,once,CAISEFRRNEQFF,TGTGCCATCAGTGAATTTAGGAGGAATGAGCAGTTCTTC
15,TRBJ2-2,TRBV9,NA,NA,CASSVDSAFTGELFF,TGTGCCAGCAGCGTAGACTCGGCTTTTACCGGGGAGCTGTTTTTT
13,TRBJ2-7,TRBV27,NA,once,CASSSRQSYEQYF,TGTGCCAGCAGTTCACGACAGTCCTACGAGCAGTACTTC
13,TRBJ2-3,TRBV11-2,NA,NA,CASSFGTSDTQYF,TGTGCCAGCAGCTTCGGGACATCGGATACGCAGTATTTT
17,TRBJ2-7,TRBV15,TRBD2,NA,CATSRDRLAGGWYEQYF,TGTGCCACCAGCAGAGATAGATTAGCGGGAGGGTGGTACGAGCAGTACTTC
15,TRBJ1-3,TRBV7-6,NA,NA,CASSPSPNSGNTIYF,TGTGCCAGCAGCCCCTCACCGAACTCTGGAAACACCATATATTTT
18,TRBJ2-1,TRBV29-1,TRBD2,NA,CSVEGLAGDSSSYNEQFF,TGCAGCGTTGAAGGACTAGCGGGAGACTCGAGCTCCTACAATGAGCAGTTCTTC
13,TRBJ1-2,TRBV7-9,NA,few,CASSLAQGYGYTF,TGTGCCAGCAGCTTAGCTCAGGGCTATGGCTACACCTTC
15,TRBJ2-3,TRBV15,TRBD1,once,CATSRTGGREDTQYF,TGTGCCACCAGCAGAACAGGGGGCCGGGAAGATACGCAGTATTTT
12,TRBJ2-7,TRBV5-8,NA,NA,CASSLVSYEQYF,TGTGCCAGCAGCTTGGTGTCCTACGAGCAGTACTTC
12,TRBJ1-1,TRBV25-1,NA,NA,CASRTGLTEAFF,TGTGCCAGCAGAACAGGGTTAACTGAAGCTTTCTTT
15,TRBJ2-7,TRBV6-5,TRBD1,NA,CASGTTGQAVYEQYF,TGTGCCAGCGGCACCACCGGACAGGCTGTCTACGAGCAGTACTTC
13,TRBJ2-7,TRBV6-1,NA,NA,CASSNLVSYEQYF,TGTGCCAGCAGTAACTTAGTGTCCTACGAGCAGTACTTC
13,TRBJ1-1,TRBV25-1,NA,NA,CASSGLGDTEAFF,TGTGCCAGCAGTGGTTTAGGGGACACTGAAGCTTTCTTT
17,TRBJ1-1,TRBV4-1,TRBD1,NA,CASSPPWDRHMNTEAFF,TGCGCCAGCAGCCCTCCCTGGGACAGGCACATGAACACTGAAGCTTTCTTT
14,TRBJ2-7,TRBV15,TRBD1,NA,CATSLRQGTYEQYF,TGTGCCACCAGCTTACGACAGGGGACCTACGAGCAGTACTTC
16,TRBJ2-1,TRBV5-8,NA,NA,CASSPDLGNSYNEQFF,TGTGCCAGCAGCCCCGATCTAGGAAACTCCTACAATGAGCAGTTCTTC
16,TRBJ2-4,TRBV5-6,NA,NA,CASSLLTDLAKNIQYF,TGTGCCAGCAGCTTGTTGACAGACCTAGCCAAAAACATTCAGTACTTC
17,TRBJ2-5,TRBV27,NA,NA,CASSLRGETLYQETQYF,TGTGCCAGCAGTTTGAGAGGGGAAACGTTATACCAAGAGACCCAGTACTTC
16,TRBJ2-7,TRBV7-2,NA,NA,CASSLVSRGIMYEQYF,TGTGCCAGCAGCTTAGTTTCGAGGGGGATTATGTACGAGCAGTACTTC
15,TRBJ2-1,TRBV5-6,TRBD2,NA,CASSLASGRQGEQFF,TGTGCCAGCAGCTTGGCCAGCGGGAGGCAAGGTGAGCAGTTCTTC
15,TRBJ2-5,TRBV15,NA,NA,CATSRVAADQETQYF,TGTGCCACCAGCAGAGTCGCGGCAGATCAAGAGACCCAGTACTTC
15,TRBJ1-2,TRBV5-6,NA,NA,CASLRQGPRDYGYTF,TGTGCCAGCTTGAGGCAGGGACCCCGGGACTATGGCTACACCTTC
19,TRBJ2-1,TRBV5-1,TRBD1,NA,CASSLYRDRQKVNGNEQFF,TGCGCCAGCAGCTTGTACAGGGACAGGCAAAAAGTAAATGGCAATGAGCAGTTCTTC
18,TRBJ1-5,TRBV28,TRBD1,NA,CASSFSKTGGNRNQPQHF,TGTGCCAGCAGTTTTTCGAAGACAGGGGGTAATCGTAATCAGCCCCAGCATTTT
14,TRBJ2-7,TRBV5-6,TRBD2,NA,CASSLALANYEQYF,TGTGCCAGCAGCTTGGCACTAGCGAACTACGAGCAGTACTTC
16,TRBJ2-1,TRBV9,TRBD2,NA,CASSRGASGGGNEQFF,TGTGCCAGCAGCCGAGGGGCTAGCGGTGGGGGGAATGAGCAGTTCTTC
16,TRBJ2-7,TRBV9,TRBD2,once,CASSVGQGGSSYEQYF,TGTGCCAGCAGCGTAGGGCAGGGCGGGAGCTCCTACGAGCAGTACTTC
14,TRBJ2-2,TRBV19,NA,few,CASAWGSNTGELFF,TGTGCCAGTGCGTGGGGGAGTAATACCGGGGAGCTGTTTTTT
15,TRBJ2-3,TRBV27,TRBD2,NA,CASSAIAGGADTQYF,TGTGCCAGCAGTGCAATAGCGGGAGGAGCAGATACGCAGTATTTT
13,TRBJ1-1,TRBV5-1,NA,NA,CASGWRQDTEAFF,TGCGCCAGCGGCTGGCGACAGGACACTGAAGCTTTCTTT
16,TRBJ2-7,TRBV28,TRBD1,NA,CASSTIEGALDYEQYF,TGTGCCAGCAGTACAATCGAGGGGGCGCTGGATTACGAGCAGTACTTC
14,TRBJ1-5,TRBV7-2,NA,NA,CASSFGQTNQPQHF,TGTGCCAGCAGCTTTGGACAGACCAATCAGCCCCAGCATTTT
14,TRBJ2-1,TRBV27,TRBD1,NA,CASSRGTVYNEQFF,TGTGCCAGCAGCCGTGGGACAGTCTACAATGAGCAGTTCTTC
19,TRBJ2-5,TRBV7-6,TRBD2,NA,CASSSDLPPGLGTRETQYF,TGTGCCAGCAGCTCAGACCTACCCCCGGGACTAGGGACCAGGGAGACCCAGTACTTC
14,TRBJ2-1,TRBV27,TRBD1,NA,CASSSTGPYNEQFF,TGTGCCAGCAGTTCGACAGGGCCCTACAATGAGCAGTTCTTC
13,TRBJ1-5,TRBV5-1,NA,NA,CASSWGPGYPQHF,TGCGCCAGCAGCTGGGGGCCAGGGTATCCCCAGCATTTT
16,TRBJ1-1,TRBV28,NA,NA,CASLTGAGDLNTEAFF,TGTGCCAGCCTTACTGGGGCAGGGGACTTGAACACTGAAGCTTTCTTT
14,TRBJ2-7,TRBV7-3,TRBD2,NA,CASSITSGSDEQYF,TGTGCCAGCAGCATAACTAGCGGGAGCGACGAGCAGTACTTC
14,TRBJ2-7,TRBV6-1,NA,NA,CASSEAFPGDGQYF,TGTGCCAGCAGTGAAGCTTTCCCAGGGGACGGGCAGTACTTC
12,TRBJ2-7,TRBV29-1,TRBD1,NA,CSVNRGDYEQYF,TGCAGCGTAAACAGGGGTGACTACGAGCAGTACTTC
15,TRBJ2-1,TRBV11-2,NA,few,CASSLAGSSYNEQFF,TGTGCCAGCAGCTTAGCGGGGAGCTCCTACAATGAGCAGTTCTTC
11,TRBJ2-7,TRBV19,TRBD2,NA,CASRLAGEQYF,TGTGCCAGCCGACTAGCGGGGGAGCAGTACTTC